This is a list of T cell receptor beta chains from one sample in a study of cytomegalovirus exposure and HLA in healthy donors. The data were produced by immunoSEQ multiplex PCR, yet TCRdb's version contains in-frame clones alone and is incomplete. The sample has 100,000 to 150,000 clones. Material for sequencing was PBMCs. The receptor source for this set is a man between 18 and 35 years old in good health and CMV-seronegative. Both conserved end residues are part of each CDR3. The D gene is left open where the match is weak.

NA,TRBJ2-6,TRBV5-1,TGCGCCAGCAGCTTGACAGGTCTGCGCGGGGCCAACGTCCTGACTTTC,CASSLTGLRGANVLTF
TRBD2,TRBJ2-5,TRBV27,TGTGCCAGCAGCCGGACTGCGTTAGCGGGAGTTGCAGAGACCCAGTACTTC,CASSRTALAGVAETQYF
NA,TRBJ1-5,TRBV5-1,TGCGCCAGCAGCTTGTACCCGGGGAGTACAAGCAATCAGCCCCAGCATTTT,CASSLYPGSTSNQPQHF
TRBD1,TRBJ1-3,TRBV28,TGTGCCAGCAGTTGGGGACAGGCGGGAAACACCATATATTTT,CASSWGQAGNTIYF
TRBD2,TRBJ2-3,TRBV18,TGTGCCAGCTCACCATTTGGGACTAGCGGGGGGGCAGGCACAGATACGCAGTATTTT,CASSPFGTSGGAGTDTQYF
TRBD1,TRBJ1-2,TRBV4-1,TGCGCCAGCAGCCAGGACCGACAGGGGTTTAACTATGGCTACACCTTC,CASSQDRQGFNYGYTF
TRBD1,TRBJ1-5,TRBV7-9,TGTGCCAGCAGCAAGGGGGCAGAAGATCAGCCCCAGCATTTT,CASSKGAEDQPQHF
NA,TRBJ2-7,TRBV9,TGTGCCAGCAGCGTAGATGGCGGCGGGGCCCCCTACGAGCAGTACTTC,CASSVDGGGAPYEQYF
NA,TRBJ1-1,TRBV18,TGTGCCAGCTCACCACGGCTCGGGGTTTGGGATGAAGCTTTCTTT,CASSPRLGVWDEAFF
TRBD1,TRBJ1-5,TRBV5-1,TGCGCCAGCAGCTTGGAGGGGGCGCAGGGGCAGCCCCAGCATTTT,CASSLEGAQGQPQHF
TRBD2,TRBJ2-7,TRBV5-1,TGCGCCACCCGAGGTGGACTAGCGTTACACGAGCAGTACTTC,CATRGGLALHEQYF
NA,TRBJ2-7,TRBV28,TGTGCCAGCAGTTTAGTTTTGGGACTTGAATACGAGCAGTACTTC,CASSLVLGLEYEQYF
TRBD2,TRBJ2-5,TRBV13,TGTGCCAGCAGCTTACTAGGACTAGCGGGAGACGGGACCCAGTACTTC,CASSLLGLAGDGTQYF
TRBD1,TRBJ2-1,TRBV4-1,TGCGCCAGCAGCCAAAATCCGGGACAGGGTCGCAATGAGCAGTTCTTC,CASSQNPGQGRNEQFF
NA,TRBJ2-7,TRBV29-1,TGCAGCGTTACGGACAGATCGAGCTCCTACGAGCAGTACTTC,CSVTDRSSSYEQYF
TRBD1,TRBJ1-2,TRBV5-1,TGCGCCAGCAGCCCCGGGACAGGTGTCGACTATGGCTACACCTTC,CASSPGTGVDYGYTF
TRBD1,TRBJ1-1,TRBV13,TGTGCCAGCGGGTTCCCTTACAGGGGGCGGGGGACTGAAGCTTTCTTT,CASGFPYRGRGTEAFF
NA,TRBJ1-6,TRBV30,TGTGCCTGGAGTACCCTCCCGGGAGTTTCCTCCTATAATTCACCCCTCCACTTT,CAWSTLPGVSSYNSPLHF
TRBD1,TRBJ2-1,TRBV19,TGTGCCAGCCGGACAGGGGGCTCCTACAATGAGCAGTTCTTC,CASRTGGSYNEQFF
TRBD1,TRBJ1-1,TRBV6-5,TGTGCCACCAGGGGGCTGGGCCCTGAAGCTTTCTTT,CATRGLGPEAFF
TRBD1,TRBJ1-2,TRBV13,TGTGCCAGCAGCCCAGGACAGGGGGCCTATGGCTACACCTTC,CASSPGQGAYGYTF
TRBD1,TRBJ1-6,TRBV11-2,TGTGCCAGCAGCCAAACCGTATTAGGGGGCTGGTCACCCCTCCACTTT,CASSQTVLGGWSPLHF
TRBD1,TRBJ2-7,TRBV5-5,TGTGCCAGCAGCTACCGGGACAGGGCCTTCGAGCAGTACTTC,CASSYRDRAFEQYF
NA,TRBJ2-2,TRBV19,TGTGCCAGTAGTACAGGGGTGCGGGCACGGCCGCGGGCCGGGGAGCTGTTTTTT,CASSTGVRARPRAGELFF
NA,TRBJ1-6,TRBV5-1,TGCGCCAGCAGCCCCACCGTCACAGGGAATAGCCTTAGATCACCCCTCCACTTT,CASSPTVTGNSLRSPLHF
NA,TRBJ1-2,TRBV5-1,TGCGCCAGCAGCTTGACAGGGACCTTACCTGGCTACACCTTC,CASSLTGTLPGYTF
TRBD1,TRBJ2-6,TRBV28,TGTGCCAGCAGGGTTGTGACAGGGACCGGGGCCAACGTCCTGACTTTC,CASRVVTGTGANVLTF
TRBD1,TRBJ1-1,TRBV19,TGTGCCAGTAGTACTCAGGGACAGGGAGAAGCTTTCTTT,CASSTQGQGEAFF
NA,TRBJ1-5,TRBV2,TGTGCCAGCAACACAGCTAGCAATCAGCCCCAGCATTTT,CASNTASNQPQHF
NA,TRBJ2-1,TRBV6-5,TGTGCCAGCAGTTACCTAGGTGCGCGTGACAATGAGCAGTTCTTC,CASSYLGARDNEQFF
TRBD1,TRBJ1-2,TRBV7-9,TGTGCCAGCAGCTTAGCTCGGGCCGGGACAGCGGTAGGCTACACCTTC,CASSLARAGTAVGYTF
TRBD2,TRBJ2-7,TRBV11-1,TGTGCCAGCAGCTTAAGGACGGGGGGCGAGCAGTACTTC,CASSLRTGGEQYF
TRBD1,TRBJ1-3,TRBV5-1,TGCGCCAGCAGCTTGGCCGGCGACAGGGGGCTACCGAGCTCTGGAAACACCATATATTTT,CASSLAGDRGLPSSGNTIYF
NA,TRBJ1-1,TRBV18,TGTGCCAGCTCACCACTTCAGGGGTTCGGGACTGAAGCTTTCTTT,CASSPLQGFGTEAFF
NA,TRBJ1-5,TRBV7-3,TGTGCCAGCAGCTTAAATGGGGGGTGGAATCAGCCCCAGCATTTT,CASSLNGGWNQPQHF
NA,TRBJ2-7,TRBV6-5,TGTGCCAGCAGGCCAAACCAGGGGTACGAGCAGTACTTC,CASRPNQGYEQYF
NA,TRBJ1-4,TRBV29-1,TGCAGCGTTGAAGATACCGGGATAAATGAAAAACTGTTTTTT,CSVEDTGINEKLFF
TRBD2,TRBJ2-2,TRBV27,TGTGCCAGCAGTACATACGGGACTAGCGGGGGGGCTGACACCGGGGAGCTGTTTTTT,CASSTYGTSGGADTGELFF
TRBD1,TRBJ2-7,TRBV7-6,TGTGCCAGCAGCCTCCGACAGGGGTTCTACGAGCAGTACTTC,CASSLRQGFYEQYF
TRBD1,TRBJ1-1,TRBV7-9,TGTGCCAGCAGCTGGGTCACAGGGGGCGGCACTGAAGCTTTCTTT,CASSWVTGGGTEAFF
NA,TRBJ1-1,TRBV7-9,TGTGCCAGCAGCTCCGGACAGTGGACTGAAGCTTTCTTT,CASSSGQWTEAFF
TRBD1,TRBJ2-5,TRBV5-8,TGTGCCAGCAGCCCGGGACAGGGCCGGGTCCAAGAGACCCAGTACTTC,CASSPGQGRVQETQYF
NA,TRBJ1-2,TRBV11-2,TGTGCCAGCAGCTTCGACGGAGGATCCTATGGCTACACCTTC,CASSFDGGSYGYTF
NA,TRBJ2-3,TRBV5-1,TGCGCCAGCAGCTTGGCTAGTATTCTTTCGGATACGCAGTATTTT,CASSLASILSDTQYF
NA,TRBJ1-2,TRBV29-1,TGCAGCGCCCATCCTACCGGGGCAGGGGCCGGTGGCTACACCTTC,CSAHPTGAGAGGYTF
TRBD2,TRBJ2-7,TRBV6-1,TGTGCCAGCACCCCCGTGGGAAGGGGAGGGGACGAGCAGTACTTC,CASTPVGRGGDEQYF
NA,TRBJ2-7,TRBV19,TGTGCCAGTAGTATACGGCAGGGCAGGTACGAGCAGTACTTC,CASSIRQGRYEQYF
TRBD1,TRBJ2-7,TRBV5-6,TGTGCCAGCAGCCTCTCAGGGACAGGGGGAAGGGGGGGCTACGAGCAGTACTTC,CASSLSGTGGRGGYEQYF